The rows below give T cell receptor beta chains drawn from one sample of a study of blood T cell repertoires in COVID-19. Produced via immunoSEQ multiplex PCR; TCRdb's table is partial and in-frame only. This table has about 250,000 clones, under 90% appearing once. Specimen: PBMCs or T cells enriched from blood (not recorded which). These receptors all stem from a young man who had recovered from COVID-19. The CDR3 runs from the conserved cysteine through the conserved F or W. D genes are given only for firm matches. Size values are once, few and many counts, or a class for expanded clones, and some rows have none.

TRBV5-1,TRBD1,NA,TRBJ2-1,TGCGCCAGCAGCTTGGAAGGGACAGAATACAATGAGCAGTTCTTC,CASSLEGTEYNEQFF
TRBV4-2,TRBD1,NA,TRBJ1-2,TGTGCCAGCAGCCTTCAGACAGGGGAGAGGTATGGCTACACCTTC,CASSLQTGERYGYTF
TRBV2,TRBD1,NA,TRBJ2-3,TGTGCCAGCAGGCTCCAGGGGGCCCCGCAGTATTTT,CASRLQGAPQYF
TRBV10-1,TRBD1,NA,TRBJ1-4,TGCGCCAGCAGTCGCGGACAGGCTGAGGGTGAAAAACTGTTTTTT,CASSRGQAEGEKLFF
TRBV7-8,NA,NA,TRBJ1-2,TGTGCCAGCAGCTTATCTACAGGGTCGAACTATGGCTACACCTTC,CASSLSTGSNYGYTF
TRBV15,TRBD1,once,TRBJ1-1,TGTGCCACCAGCAGAGTGGGACAGGGAAACACTGAAGCTTTCTTT,CATSRVGQGNTEAFF
TRBV3-1/TRBV3-2,NA,NA,TRBJ2-7,TGTGCCAGCAGCCAAGATTCAGTTCGGGGCGAGCAGTACTTC,CASSQDSVRGEQYF
TRBV4-2,TRBD1,NA,TRBJ1-5,TGTGCCAGCAGCCAAGGGTCCGGGACAGGGGGCCCCAATCAGCCCCAGCATTTT,CASSQGSGTGGPNQPQHF
TRBV5-4,NA,NA,TRBJ2-7,TGTGCCAGCAGCTTATCGGGGGGCCGCTACGAGCAGTACTTC,CASSLSGGRYEQYF
TRBV28,NA,NA,TRBJ1-5,TGTGCCAGCAGCTTCCCTGCGATTCGGCAGCCCCAGCATTTT,CASSFPAIRQPQHF
TRBV11-2,TRBD1,NA,TRBJ2-1,TGTGCCAGCAGCTTAGGACGAAACAGGGGTCCCTACAATGAGCAGTTCTTC,CASSLGRNRGPYNEQFF
TRBV6-1,NA,NA,TRBJ2-5,TGTGCCAGCAGTGTGCCCCGGCGGGGGCCCGGGGGGACCCAGTACTTC,CASSVPRRGPGGTQYF
TRBV10-3,NA,NA,TRBJ1-2,TGTGCCATCAGTGACAGGGGTAACTATGGCTACACCTTC,CAISDRGNYGYTF
TRBV30,TRBD2,NA,TRBJ2-7,TGTGCCTGGAGGTACCCCGGCGGGGGCTCCTACGAGCAGTACTTC,CAWRYPGGGSYEQYF
TRBV7-9,TRBD2,NA,TRBJ2-1,TGTGCCAGCAGCGCCTTTCCTAGCGGCCCCTACAATGAGCAGTTCTTC,CASSAFPSGPYNEQFF
TRBV5-1,TRBD1,NA,TRBJ1-1,TGCGCCAGCAGCTTGAACAGGGGTGGCACTGAAGCTTTCTTT,CASSLNRGGTEAFF
TRBV18,NA,NA,TRBJ2-1,TGTGCCAGCTCACCTAGGCGAGGGTACGACCGCTTGAATGAGCAGTTCTTC,CASSPRRGYDRLNEQFF
TRBV5-4,NA,once,TRBJ1-2,TGTGCCAGCAGCCCGTCTGCGGGGCTTAACTATGGCTACACCTTC,CASSPSAGLNYGYTF
TRBV28,NA,NA,TRBJ1-5,TGTGCCAGCAGCGATGACACCAGCAATCAGCCCCAGCATTTT,CASSDDTSNQPQHF
TRBV30,NA,NA,TRBJ1-3,TGTGCCTGGAGGTCAGGAGGAAACACCATATATTTT,CAWRSGGNTIYF
TRBV4-1,TRBD1,NA,TRBJ1-1,TGCGCCAGCAGCGGGGACAGGGTTGAAGCTTTCTTT,CASSGDRVEAFF
TRBV19,TRBD1,NA,TRBJ1-1,TGTGCCAGTAGTATAGCAGGGGGGAACACTGAAGCTTTCTTT,CASSIAGGNTEAFF
TRBV10-3,TRBD2,NA,TRBJ2-1,TGTGCCATCAGTGAGTCACTAGCGGGGGATTCCTACAATGAGCAGTTCTTC,CAISESLAGDSYNEQFF
TRBV6-5,NA,NA,TRBJ2-7,TGTGCCAGCAGTTACTCGATAAGCGGCCCTTTATACGAGCAGTACTTC,CASSYSISGPLYEQYF
TRBV12-5,NA,NA,TRBJ2-1,TGTGCTAGTGGTCAAGGAGGGCCCTCCTACAATGAGCAGTTCTTC,CASGQGGPSYNEQFF
TRBV20-1,NA,NA,TRBJ1-2,TGCAGTGCTAGAGGAGCCGGGGGCTACACCTTC,CSARGAGGYTF
TRBV12-5,NA,NA,TRBJ1-1,TGTGCTAGTGGTCCTACAGAGCCCACTGAAGCTTTCTTT,CASGPTEPTEAFF
TRBV7-2,TRBD2,NA,TRBJ2-7,TGTGCCAGCAGATATGACATAGCGGGAAACTACGAGCAGTACTTC,CASRYDIAGNYEQYF
TRBV2,NA,NA,TRBJ2-7,TGTGCCAGCAGTGAGAGTGAGAGCGCCGAGCAGTACTTC,CASSESESAEQYF
TRBV18,NA,NA,TRBJ1-1,TGTGCCAGCTCATTACAGCAAATGAACACTGAAGCTTTCTTT,CASSLQQMNTEAFF
TRBV7-2,TRBD2,NA,TRBJ2-5,TGTGCCAGCAGCTTAAGATGGTCCGGGGCGGGAGAAGAGACCCAGTACTTC,CASSLRWSGAGEETQYF
TRBV5-1,TRBD2,NA,TRBJ2-1,TGCGCCAGCAGCCCGACGACGGGCGGGGGACGGTACAATGAGCAGTTCTTC,CASSPTTGGGRYNEQFF
TRBV5-6,NA,NA,TRBJ2-1,TGTGCCAGCAGCTTTATGGACGGTCGGGGCTCCTACAATGAGCAGTTCTTC,CASSFMDGRGSYNEQFF
TRBV5-4,TRBD2,NA,TRBJ2-3,TGTGCCAGCAGCTTGGCACTAGCGGGGGGGAGCTCAGATACGCAGTATTTT,CASSLALAGGSSDTQYF
TRBV6-1,TRBD1,NA,TRBJ2-5,TGTGCCAGCAGTGATTCCGGGACAGGGGTGACCCGGACCCAGTACTTC,CASSDSGTGVTRTQYF
TRBV30,NA,NA,TRBJ1-5,TGTGCCTGGAAACAGGGTTCGGGCAATCAGCCCCAGCATTTT,CAWKQGSGNQPQHF
TRBV11-2,TRBD1,few,TRBJ2-7,TGTGCCAGCAGCCCTTCCCCGGGACAGGGGGCTTACGAGCAGTACTTC,CASSPSPGQGAYEQYF
TRBV6-6,TRBD2,NA,TRBJ2-2,TGTGCCAGCAGTCCCTATCCTAGCGGGGGAGGCACCGGGGAGCTGTTTTTT,CASSPYPSGGGTGELFF
TRBV2,TRBD2,NA,TRBJ2-6,TGTGCCAGCAACTTCGACGGGAGGGGCTCTGGGGCCAACGTCCTGACTTTC,CASNFDGRGSGANVLTF
TRBV7-8,NA,NA,TRBJ1-2,TGTGCCAGTGGGAAACAGGCGGTGGTGCACTATGGCTACACCTTC,CASGKQAVVHYGYTF
TRBV7-9,TRBD2,NA,TRBJ2-3,TGTGCCAGCAGACGACTAGCGGATACGCAGTATTTT,CASRRLADTQYF
TRBV5-1,TRBD1,NA,TRBJ1-4,TGCGCCAGCAGCTGGGGGACAGGACTTAATGAAAAACTGTTTTTT,CASSWGTGLNEKLFF
TRBV5-1,TRBD2,NA,TRBJ2-1,TGCGCCAGCCTCCCAGGGGGACTAGCGGACTCCTACAATGAGCAGTTCTTC,CASLPGGLADSYNEQFF
TRBV2,TRBD2,NA,TRBJ2-7,TGTGCCAGCACGGGGCGGGAGAGGGGCGAGCAGTACTTC,CASTGRERGEQYF
TRBV5-4,TRBD1,many,TRBJ1-1,TGTGCCAGCAGCTTCGGACAGGGGACTGAAGCTTTCTTT,CASSFGQGTEAFF
TRBV19,TRBD1,NA,TRBJ1-1,TGTGCCAGTAGTACCGCCGGGACAGGGTTTACTGAAGCTTTCTTT,CASSTAGTGFTEAFF
TRBV19,NA,NA,TRBJ1-3,TGTGCCAGTCGAAAACCTGAGGGCGGGGGCTCTGGAAACACCATATATTTT,CASRKPEGGGSGNTIYF
TRBV7-9,NA,once,TRBJ1-5,TGTGCCAGCAGCTTAGGAGGAGCTAATCAGCCCCAGCATTTT,CASSLGGANQPQHF
TRBV5-1,TRBD2,NA,TRBJ2-5,TGCGCCAGCAGCCCCGAGCGGGGGCAAGAGACCCAGTACTTC,CASSPERGQETQYF
TRBV7-6,NA,once,TRBJ1-1,TGTGCCAGCAGCTTAGCGGAGTTCGGGGGAGAAGCTTTCTTT,CASSLAEFGGEAFF
TRBV9,NA,once,TRBJ1-4,TGTGCCAGCAGCGTAGGGTCAGGATTTAATGAAAAACTGTTTTTT,CASSVGSGFNEKLFF
TRBV6-5,TRBD1,few,TRBJ1-1,TGTGCCAGCAGTTGGGACAGGAAGAACACTGAAGCTTTCTTT,CASSWDRKNTEAFF
TRBV18,TRBD1,NA,TRBJ2-5,TGTGCCAGCTCACTTTCAGGGGGACGGGGAGAGACCCAGTACTTC,CASSLSGGRGETQYF
TRBV6-4,TRBD2,few,TRBJ2-1,TGTGCCAGCGCACTAGCGGGAGATCGGGATGAGCAGTTCTTC,CASALAGDRDEQFF
TRBV19,TRBD2,NA,TRBJ2-1,TGTGCCAGTAGTAGGGGACTAGCGGGGGGGCTTAATGAGCAGTTCTTC,CASSRGLAGGLNEQFF